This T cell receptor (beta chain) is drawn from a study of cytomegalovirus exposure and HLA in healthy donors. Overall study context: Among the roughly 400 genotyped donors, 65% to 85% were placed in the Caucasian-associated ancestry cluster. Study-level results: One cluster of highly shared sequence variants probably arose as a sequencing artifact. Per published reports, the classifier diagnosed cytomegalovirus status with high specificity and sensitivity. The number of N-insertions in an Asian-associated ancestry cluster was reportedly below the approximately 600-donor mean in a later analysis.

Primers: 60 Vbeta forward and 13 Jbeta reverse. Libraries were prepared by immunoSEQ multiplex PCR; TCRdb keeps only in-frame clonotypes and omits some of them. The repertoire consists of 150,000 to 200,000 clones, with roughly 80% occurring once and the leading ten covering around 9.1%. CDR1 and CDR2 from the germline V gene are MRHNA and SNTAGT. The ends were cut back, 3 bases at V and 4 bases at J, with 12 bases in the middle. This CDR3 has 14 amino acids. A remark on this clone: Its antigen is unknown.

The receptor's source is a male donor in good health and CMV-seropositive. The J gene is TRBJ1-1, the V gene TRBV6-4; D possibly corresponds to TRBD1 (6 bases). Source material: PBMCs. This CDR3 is CASSEGRGGTEAFF. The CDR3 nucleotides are TGTGCCAGCAGTGAGGGGAGAGGGGGCACTGAAGCTTTCTTT.